This entry describes one T cell receptor beta chain. Method: immunoSEQ multiplex PCR; TCRdb's copy keeps in-frame clones and lacks some. The sample consists of roughly 200,000 clones, roughly four fifths of them appearing once. This specimen belongs to a study of blood T cell repertoires in COVID-19. The CDR3 is made up of 16 amino acids. Germline lookup yields CDR1 MNHEY and CDR2 SVGAGI. Germline trimming cut 1 base from V and 1 base from J; bases unmatched to any gene: 6. V gene TRBV6-5 combines with J gene TRBJ1-1; 7 bases fit TRBD1. The receptor's source is a woman at least 80 years old with COVID-19, enrolled during active disease. The material sequenced was peripheral blood. CDR3 sequence reads: CASSYWGQTRNTEAFF. CDR3 bases: TGTGCCAGCAGTTACTGGGGACAGACTCGGAACACTGAAGCTTTCTTT.